This T cell receptor (beta chain) was sequenced during a study of T cell responses to AZD1222 COVID-19 vaccine. The CDR3 is made up of 17 amino acids. Trimming cost V 6 bases and J 3 bases; bases outside gene matches: 11. CDR1 is MDHEN, CDR2 SYDVKM, per germline. The table came from immunoSEQ multiplex PCR; TCRdb's copy has only in-frame clones and leaves some out. The table has about 200,000 clones, over 85% seen once. V and J are TRBV28 and TRBJ1-2; 12 bases are shared with TRBD1. The receptor was isolated from an adult who received the MenACWY meningococcal vaccine as a control. The sample consisted of peripheral blood, taken 28 days after the second dose of the MenACWY control vaccine. The CDR3 DNA reads TGTGCCAGCAGGCCCGGGACAGGGGGCATTATATACTATGGCTACACCTTC. Its translation: CASRPGTGGIIYYGYTF.